This T cell receptor beta chain originates from a study of beta chain features in type 1 diabetes. About this clone: Its specificity is not known.

Investigators reverse transcribed all isolated RNA, so they sequenced expressed TCRB transcripts. TCRdb's copy holds only in-frame clones and misses some; the assay was immunoSEQ multiplex PCR. Found here are 250,000 to 350,000 clones, roughly an eighth of them singletons; the top ten hold about 0.015%. Study results and caveats: Type 1 diabetes patients had TCRB CDR3s that were shorter (moderately but significantly so) in all four CD4+ subsets. Patients showed naive, central memory and Treg TCRB repertoires that appeared more similar than those of healthy donors.

This receptor was identified in a man in his thirties or forties with type 1 diabetes. Material for sequencing was naive CD4+ T cells from blood.

In DNA form, the CDR3 reads TGTGCCAGCAGCTTAGATTTGGGGGGACAAGAGACCCAGTACTTC. Protein sequence: CASSLDLGGQETQYF. The chain recombines TRBV11-2 with TRBJ2-5; possibly TRBD2 for D (6 bases). V was shortened by 0 bases and J by 2 bases, with 10 bases between the two germline ends. Germline values: CDR1 SGHAT, CDR2 FQNNGV. CDR3 length equals 15 residues.